This T cell receptor beta chain was documented in a study of blood T cells in healthy people across ages. Each donor had 7.5 to 10 milliliters of peripheral blood drawn. It was with a sample-barcoded 5' primer and a J-beta primer mix that a second PCR of roughly 7 to 12 cycles was run. No fewer than 3 million CDR3-containing paired-end reads came from each sample. One entry per CDR3 protein results from TCRdb running MiXCR on the 5' RACE reads. The profile covers over 1,200,000 distinct CDR3 sequences, with approximately 60% appearing a single time and 6.5% to 8% taken by the ten largest. This CDR3 has 14 residues. V lost 5 bases and J lost 7, with 15 bases in between. CDR1 is SGHTA and CDR2 is FQGNSA in the germline V gene.

The receptor's source is a man younger than 35 in good health. The J gene is TRBJ2-1, the V gene TRBV7-2; weak D call: TRBD2 (5 bases). Sequencing input: blood. CDR3 DNA: TGTGCCAGCAGCCCAGCGGAGAAGCTAAATGAGCAGTTCTTC. This gives the protein CASSPAEKLNEQFF. The variable domain in full, with the rest retrieved from reference TRBV7-2 and TRBJ2-1, is GAGVSQSPSNKVTEKGKDVELRCDPISGHTALYWYRQSLGQGLEFLIYFQGNSAPDKSGLPSDRFSAERTGGSVSTLTIQRTQQEDSAVYLCASSPAEKLNEQFFGPGTRLTVL.